The 12 T cell receptor beta chains given below trace back to one sample, sequenced in a study of blood T cell repertoires in COVID-19 (dated by TCRdb to about 2020). Receptor amplification or capture employed the immunoSEQ multiplex PCR assay. TCRdb took over this immuneACCESS table, retaining in-frame rearrangements with V and J assigned. Such tables are incomplete; in checked studies, under half of the missing clones stem from an unresolved V gene, and the remainder is unexplained. The sample profile shows about 74,000 clones; 88% of them were found once. Around 1.9% of the sample lies in the top ten. Sequencing input: peripheral blood. The origin of the receptors is a woman older than 75 with active or convalescent COVID-19.

The V call is TRBV11-3, the J call TRBJ2-7; 9 bases are a match to TRBD2. V was clipped by 5 bases and J by 1 base; unmatched bases: 6. The length of the CDR3 is 15 residues. CDR1 and CDR2 (germline): SGHNT, YENEEA. The DNA of the CDR3 is TGTGCCAGCAGCCGGACTAGCGCGATTTCCTACGAGCAGTACTTC. Encoded protein: CASSRTSAISYEQYF. Together with reference TRBV11-3 and TRBJ2-7, the CDR3 gives the full variable domain: EAGVVQSPRYKIIEKKQPVAFWCNPISGHNTLYWYLQNLGQGPELLIRYENEEAVDDSQLPKDRFSAERLKGVDSTLKIQPAELGDSAVYLCASSRTSAISYEQYFGPGTRLTVT.

CDR3 sequence reads: CASSMDRPSSGNTIYF. The CDR3, as DNA: TGCGCCAGCAGCATGGACAGGCCCAGCTCTGGAAACACCATATATTTT. The chain is built from TRBV5-1 and TRBJ1-3, with 7 nucleotides matching TRBD1. Germline CDR1 SGHRS, CDR2 YFSETQ. This CDR3 contains 16 residues. J gave up 0 bases and V 4 bases, and 7 bases lay outside the gene matches.

Here the CDR3 DNA reads TGCGCCAGCAGCTTACAGGGGCCAGAATACAATGAGCAGTTCTTC. The encoded protein is CASSLQGPEYNEQFF. The chain has TRBV5-1 and TRBJ2-1; 7 bases fit TRBD1. With 2 bases clipped from V and 4 bases from J, the junction kept 6 bases outside the gene matches. The length of the CDR3 is 15 residues. Germline V gene lookup returns CDR1 SGHRS and CDR2 YFSETQ.

This clone was seen once. The chain employs TRBV25-1 and TRBJ1-4; no clear D gene. CDR1 is MGHDK, CDR2 SYGVNS, per germline. Trimming pared 4 bases from V and 4 bases from J, leaving 10 bases between. CDR3 length equals 14 residues. The CDR3 DNA reads as TGTGCCAGCAGTGTAAGAGGGCTTAATGAAAAACTGTTTTTT. Its protein is CASSVRGLNEKLFF. Full variable domain (missing parts from reference TRBV25-1 and TRBJ1-4): EADIYQTPRYLVIGTGKKITLECSQTMGHDKMYWYQQDPGMELHLIHYSYGVNSTEKGDLSSESTVSRIRTEHFPLTLESARPSHTSQYLCASSVRGLNEKLFFGSGTQLSVL.

The V call is TRBV2, the J call TRBJ1-1; possibly TRBD1 for D (5 bases). The CDR3 covers 13 residues. The V and J ends lost 3 bases and 6 bases respectively, with 11 bases between them. Germline values: CDR1 SNHLY, CDR2 FYNNEI. The CDR3 loop is CASSEGRVAEAFF. The CDR3 DNA reads as TGTGCCAGCAGTGAGGGCAGGGTCGCTGAAGCTTTCTTT.

This clone was seen a few times. This sequence joins TRBV5-6 and TRBJ2-7, with TRBD1 matching over 8 bases. The J segment lost 3 bases and the V segment lost 4 bases, leaving 9 bases of the junction unmatched. CDR1 and CDR2 from the germline V gene are SGHDT and YYEEEE. This CDR3 contains 15 residues. CDR3 loop: CASSPFNRGNYEQYF. The CDR3 DNA is TGTGCCAGCAGCCCCTTCAACAGGGGGAACTACGAGCAGTACTTC.

The J gene is TRBJ1-3, the V gene TRBV6-5; weak D call: TRBD1 (5 bases). The CDR3 is made up of 16 amino acids. Trimming stripped 4 bases from V and 0 bases from J, with 13 bases between. The germline V gene has CDR1 MNHEY and CDR2 SVGAGI. Written as DNA, the CDR3 is TGTGCCAGCAGTTCTTGGACAACCAGCTCTGGAAACACCATATATTTT. Encoded protein: CASSSWTTSSGNTIYF.

Note on this clone: An end of the junction does not agree with germline; a read error may underlie this. This chain links TRBV5-4 with TRBJ2-3; D unclear. Germline V gene sequence: CDR1 SGHNT, CDR2 YYREEE (reference sequence). CDR3 length: 15 residues. This chain's CDR3 is CASSLDFTSTDTQYF. The CDR3 coding sequence is TGTGCCAGCAGTTTGGATTTTACTAGCACAGATACGCAGTATTTT.

V usage is TRBV5-6 and J usage is TRBJ1-6; D gene unclear. V lost 0 bases to trimming and J lost 8 bases, with 18 bases between them. Germline CDR1 is SGHDT and CDR2 is YYEEEE. The CDR3 contains 17 residues. CDR3 bases: TGTGCCAGCAGCTTGGGAGGGCTTCTGATGGCGTATTCACCCCTCCACTTT. The encoded protein is CASSLGGLLMAYSPLHF.

The CDR3 bases are TGCGCCAGCAGCCAATCCCTAGCGGGGGTCACAGATACGCAGTATTTT. It codes for CASSQSLAGVTDTQYF. The chain carries TRBV4-1 and TRBJ2-3; 10 bases are a match to TRBD2. J was trimmed by 2 bases and V by 2 bases; bases with no gene match: 4. CDR1 is MGHRA, CDR2 YSYEKL, per germline. The CDR3 runs to 16 residues.

This clone was detected only once. The chain uses TRBV2 and TRBJ2-5; possible D gene TRBD2, 6 bases. Per germline, CDR1 SNHLY and CDR2 FYNNEI. The germline V and J ends were trimmed by 10 bases and 1 base, with 19 bases remaining between them. This CDR3 is 15 amino acids long. The CDR3 DNA follows: TGTGCCACCTCAAAGGGAGGTCATATCCAAGAGACCCAGTACTTC. This encodes CATSKGGHIQETQYF.

The CDR3 here is CATSRDFYGNTGELFF. CDR3 coding DNA: TGTGCCACCAGCAGAGATTTTTACGGGAACACCGGGGAGCTGTTTTTT. The V gene is TRBV15, the J gene TRBJ2-2; D not certain. The V and J ends lost 0 bases and 1 base respectively, with 9 bases between them. The germline CDR1 and CDR2 sequences are LNHNV and YYDKDF (reference sequence). The CDR3 sequence is 16 residues long.